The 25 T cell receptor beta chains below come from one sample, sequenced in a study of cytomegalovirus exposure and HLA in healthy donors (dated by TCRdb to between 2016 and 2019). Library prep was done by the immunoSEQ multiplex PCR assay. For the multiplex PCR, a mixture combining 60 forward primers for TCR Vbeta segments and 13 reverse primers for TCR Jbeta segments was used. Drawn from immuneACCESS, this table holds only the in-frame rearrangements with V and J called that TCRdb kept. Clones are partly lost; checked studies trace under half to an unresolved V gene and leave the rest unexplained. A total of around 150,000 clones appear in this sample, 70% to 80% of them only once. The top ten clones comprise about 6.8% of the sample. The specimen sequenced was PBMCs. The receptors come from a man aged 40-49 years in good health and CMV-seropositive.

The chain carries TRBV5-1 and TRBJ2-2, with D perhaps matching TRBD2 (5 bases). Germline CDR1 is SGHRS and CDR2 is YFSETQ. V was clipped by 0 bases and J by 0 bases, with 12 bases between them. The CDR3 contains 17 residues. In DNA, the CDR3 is TGCGCCAGCAGCTTGGAGGGCGGGCGGGCGAACACCGGGGAGCTGTTTTTT. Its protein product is CASSLEGGRANTGELFF.

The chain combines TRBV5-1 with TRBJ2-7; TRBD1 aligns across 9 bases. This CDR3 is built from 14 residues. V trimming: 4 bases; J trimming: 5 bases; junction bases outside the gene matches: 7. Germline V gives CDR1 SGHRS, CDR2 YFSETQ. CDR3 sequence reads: CASSRDREGNEQYF. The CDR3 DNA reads TGCGCCAGCAGCCGGGACAGGGAGGGTAACGAGCAGTACTTC. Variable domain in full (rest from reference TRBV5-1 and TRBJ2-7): KAGVTQTPRYLIKTRGQQVTLSCSPISGHRSVSWYQQTPGQGLQFLFEYFSETQRNKGNFPGRFSGRQFSNSRSEMNVSTLELGDSALYLCASSRDREGNEQYFGPGTRLTVT.

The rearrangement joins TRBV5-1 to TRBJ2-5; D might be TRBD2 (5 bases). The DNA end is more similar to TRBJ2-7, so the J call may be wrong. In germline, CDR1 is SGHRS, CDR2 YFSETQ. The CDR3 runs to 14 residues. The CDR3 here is CASSWIGSSYEQYF. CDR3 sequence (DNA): TGCGCCAGCAGCTGGATTGGGAGCTCCTACGAGCAGTACTTC.

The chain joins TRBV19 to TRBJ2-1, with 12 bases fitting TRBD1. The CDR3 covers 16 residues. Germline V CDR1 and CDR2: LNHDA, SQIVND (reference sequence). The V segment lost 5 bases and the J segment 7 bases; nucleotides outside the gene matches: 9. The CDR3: CASSVSGQGARNEQFF. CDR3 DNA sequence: TGTGCCAGTAGTGTCTCGGGACAGGGGGCGAGGAATGAGCAGTTCTTC.

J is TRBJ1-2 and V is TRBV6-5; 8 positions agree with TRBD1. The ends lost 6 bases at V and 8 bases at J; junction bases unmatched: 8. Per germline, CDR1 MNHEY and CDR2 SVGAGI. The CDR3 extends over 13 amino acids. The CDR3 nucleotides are TGTGCCAGCAGCATAACAGGGGGTGGGGGCTACACCTTC. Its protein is CASSITGGGGYTF.

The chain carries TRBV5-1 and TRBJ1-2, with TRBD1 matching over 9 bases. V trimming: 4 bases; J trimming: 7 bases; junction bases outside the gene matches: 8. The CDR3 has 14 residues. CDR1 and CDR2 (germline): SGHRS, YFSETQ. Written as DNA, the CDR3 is TGCGCCAGCAGCCCTGACAGGGGGGGGTCTGGCTACACCTTC. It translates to CASSPDRGGSGYTF.

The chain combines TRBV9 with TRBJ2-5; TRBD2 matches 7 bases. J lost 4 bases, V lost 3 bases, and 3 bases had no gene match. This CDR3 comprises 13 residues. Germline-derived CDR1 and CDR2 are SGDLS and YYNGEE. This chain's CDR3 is CASSASGGETQYF. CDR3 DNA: TGTGCCAGCAGCGCTTCGGGGGGAGAGACCCAGTACTTC.

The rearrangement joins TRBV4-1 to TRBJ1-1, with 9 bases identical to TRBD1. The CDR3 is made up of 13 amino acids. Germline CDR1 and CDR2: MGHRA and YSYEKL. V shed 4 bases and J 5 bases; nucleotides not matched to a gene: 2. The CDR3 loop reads CASSRDRVTEAFF. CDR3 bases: TGCGCCAGCAGCCGGGACAGGGTTACTGAAGCTTTCTTT.

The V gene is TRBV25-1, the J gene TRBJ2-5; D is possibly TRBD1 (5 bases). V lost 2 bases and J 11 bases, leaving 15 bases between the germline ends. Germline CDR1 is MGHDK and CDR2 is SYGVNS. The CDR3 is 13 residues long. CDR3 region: CASSEQTQGTQYF. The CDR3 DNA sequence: TGTGCCAGCAGTGAACAAACCCAGGGAACGCAGTACTTC.

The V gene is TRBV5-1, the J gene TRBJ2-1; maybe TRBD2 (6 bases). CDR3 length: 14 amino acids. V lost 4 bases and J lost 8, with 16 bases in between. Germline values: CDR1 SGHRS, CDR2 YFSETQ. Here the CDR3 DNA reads TGCGCCAGCAGCAAAAAAACTAGCCCCGATGAGCAGTTCTTC. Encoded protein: CASSKKTSPDEQFF.

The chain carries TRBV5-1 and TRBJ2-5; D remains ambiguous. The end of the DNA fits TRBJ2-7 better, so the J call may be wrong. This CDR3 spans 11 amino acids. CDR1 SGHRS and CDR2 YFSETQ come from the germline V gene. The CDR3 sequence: CASSLGYEQYF. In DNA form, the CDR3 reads TGCGCCAGCAGCTTGGGTTACGAGCAGTACTTC.

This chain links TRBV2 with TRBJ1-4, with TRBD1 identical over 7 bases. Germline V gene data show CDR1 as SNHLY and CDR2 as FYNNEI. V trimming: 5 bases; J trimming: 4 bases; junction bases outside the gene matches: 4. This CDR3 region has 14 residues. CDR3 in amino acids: CASSRTGVNEKLFF. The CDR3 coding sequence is TGTGCCAGCAGTCGCACAGGGGTTAATGAAAAACTGTTTTTT.

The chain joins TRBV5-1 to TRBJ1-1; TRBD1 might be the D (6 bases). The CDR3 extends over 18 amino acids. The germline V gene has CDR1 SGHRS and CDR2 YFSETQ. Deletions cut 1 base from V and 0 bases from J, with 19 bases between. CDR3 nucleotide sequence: TGCGCCAGCAGCTTGTCACAGGGAGTAACCCTGTTGAACACTGAAGCTTTCTTT. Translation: CASSLSQGVTLLNTEAFF.

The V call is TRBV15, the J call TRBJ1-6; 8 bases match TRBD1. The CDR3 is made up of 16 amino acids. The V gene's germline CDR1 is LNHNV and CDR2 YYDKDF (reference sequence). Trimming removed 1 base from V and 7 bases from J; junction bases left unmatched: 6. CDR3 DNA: TGTGCCACCAGCAGAGCATACAGGGGGATGAATTCACCCCTCCACTTT. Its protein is CATSRAYRGMNSPLHF. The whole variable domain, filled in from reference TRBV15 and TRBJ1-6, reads DAMVIQNPRYQVTQFGKPVTLSCSQTLNHNVMYWYQQKSSQAPKLLFHYYDKDFNNEADTPDNFQSRRPNTSFCFLDIRSPGLGDTAMYLCATSRAYRGMNSPLHFGNGTRLTVT.

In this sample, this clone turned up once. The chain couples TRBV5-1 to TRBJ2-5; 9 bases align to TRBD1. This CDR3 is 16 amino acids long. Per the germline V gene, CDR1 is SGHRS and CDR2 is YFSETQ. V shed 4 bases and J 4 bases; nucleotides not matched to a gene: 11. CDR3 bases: TGCGCCAGCAGCCCCGGAGATAGGACAGGGGCAGAGACCCAGTACTTC. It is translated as CASSPGDRTGAETQYF.

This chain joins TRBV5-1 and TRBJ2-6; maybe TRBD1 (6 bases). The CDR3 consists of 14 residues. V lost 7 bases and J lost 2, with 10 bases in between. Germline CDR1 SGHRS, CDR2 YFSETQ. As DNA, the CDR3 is TGCGCCAGCGCACAGGGTCCTGGGGCCAACGTCCTGACTTTC. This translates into CASAQGPGANVLTF.

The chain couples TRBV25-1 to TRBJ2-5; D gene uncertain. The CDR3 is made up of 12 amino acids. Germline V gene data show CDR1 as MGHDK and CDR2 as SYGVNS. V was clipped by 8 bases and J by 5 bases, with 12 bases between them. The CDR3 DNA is TGTGCCAGCGGTGGGCCGCTGGAGACCCAGTACTTC. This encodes CASGGPLETQYF.

Here the CDR3 reads CASSSDGTSGGYEQYF. CDR3 sequence (DNA): TGTGCCAGCAGCTCCGACGGGACTAGCGGGGGCTACGAGCAGTACTTC. The chain has TRBV7-9 and TRBJ2-7; 14 bases are a match to TRBD2. V dropped 4 bases and J dropped 3; count of bases not matched to a gene: 5. The CDR3 is 16 residues long. Germline CDR1 is SEHNR and CDR2 is FQNEAQ (reference sequence).

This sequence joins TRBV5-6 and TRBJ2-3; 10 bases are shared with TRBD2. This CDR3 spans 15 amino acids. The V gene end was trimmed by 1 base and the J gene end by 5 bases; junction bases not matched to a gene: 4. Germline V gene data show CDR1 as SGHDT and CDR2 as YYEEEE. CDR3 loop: CASSLRASGRDTQYF. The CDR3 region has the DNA TGTGCCAGCAGCTTGAGGGCTAGCGGGAGAGATACGCAGTATTTT.

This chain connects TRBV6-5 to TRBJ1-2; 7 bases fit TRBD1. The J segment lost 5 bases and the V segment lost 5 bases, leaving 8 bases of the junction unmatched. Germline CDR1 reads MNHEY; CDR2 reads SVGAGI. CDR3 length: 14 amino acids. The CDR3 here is CASSPDRLGYGYTF. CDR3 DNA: TGTGCCAGCAGTCCGGACAGGTTAGGATATGGCTACACCTTC.

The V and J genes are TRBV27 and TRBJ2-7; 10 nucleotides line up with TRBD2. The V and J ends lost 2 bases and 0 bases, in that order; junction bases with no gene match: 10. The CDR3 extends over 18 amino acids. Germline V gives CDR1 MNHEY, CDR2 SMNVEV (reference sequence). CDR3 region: CASSLKGGLAELSYEQYF. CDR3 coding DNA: TGTGCCAGCAGTTTAAAGGGCGGACTAGCGGAGCTCTCCTACGAGCAGTACTTC.

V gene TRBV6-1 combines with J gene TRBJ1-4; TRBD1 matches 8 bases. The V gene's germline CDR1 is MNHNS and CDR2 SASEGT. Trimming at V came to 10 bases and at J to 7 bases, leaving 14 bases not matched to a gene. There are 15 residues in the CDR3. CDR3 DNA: TGTGCCACCTTCCTACCAGGGGGCGCGGGTGAAAAACTGTTTTTT. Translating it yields CATFLPGGAGEKLFF.

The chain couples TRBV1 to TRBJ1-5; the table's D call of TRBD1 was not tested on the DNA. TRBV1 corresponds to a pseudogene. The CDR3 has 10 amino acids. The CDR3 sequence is CTSSQAQEHF. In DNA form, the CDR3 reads TGCACCAGCAGCCAAGCCCAGGAGCATTTT.

CDR3 nucleotides: TGCGCCAGCAGCCAAGCCTCAGGGTTAGCTAACTATGGCTACACCTTC. It codes for CASSQASGLANYGYTF. The chain joins TRBV4-1 to TRBJ1-2, with D possibly being TRBD1 (5 bases). Germline loops: CDR1 MGHRA, CDR2 YSYEKL. The V end was cut by 1 base, the J end by 0 bases, with 12 bases between. The CDR3 sequence is 16 residues long.

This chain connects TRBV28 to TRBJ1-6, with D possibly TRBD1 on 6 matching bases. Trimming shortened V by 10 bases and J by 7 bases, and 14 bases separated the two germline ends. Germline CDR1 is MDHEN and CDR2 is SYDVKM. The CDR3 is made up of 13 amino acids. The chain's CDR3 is CATIGQSNSPLHF. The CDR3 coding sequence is TGTGCCACCATTGGACAGAGCAATTCACCCCTCCACTTT.